Listed below are T cell receptor beta chains from one sample, sequenced in a study of shared clonotypes between healthy human individuals. The data were produced by immunoSEQ multiplex PCR, yet TCRdb's version contains in-frame clones alone and is incomplete. Of around 88,000 clones in the sample, approximately 61% are singletons; the top ten hold 45% to 50%. Sequences were obtained from memory CD8+ T cells sorted from blood. The receptors were sampled from a man younger than 40 in good health. Both conserved end residues are part of each CDR3. A D gene is named only where the DNA matches it firmly. The size of a clone is reported for some rows only, either as once, few or many, or as a class for expanded clones.

J,size,V,D,CDR3,DNA
TRBJ2-7,-,TRBV25-1,TRBD1,CASQPGGTGASYEQYF,TGTGCCAGTCAGCCGGGAGGGACAGGGGCCTCCTACGAGCAGTACTTC
TRBJ1-1,-,TRBV4-2,-,CASSRPRAVDTEAFF,TGTGCCAGCAGCCGACCCAGGGCGGTGGACACTGAAGCTTTCTTT
TRBJ1-5,once,TRBV6-5,TRBD1,CTSSYTTGDQPQHF,TGTACCAGCAGTTACACGACAGGGGATCAGCCCCAGCATTTT
TRBJ2-7,once,TRBV7-9,-,CASSLGGSPYEQYF,TGTGCCAGCAGCTTAGGGGGGAGCCCCTACGAGCAGTACTTC
TRBJ2-7,-,TRBV9,TRBD2,CASSDSGRAYEQYF,TGTGCCAGCAGCGATAGCGGGAGGGCCTACGAGCAGTACTTC
TRBJ1-6,-,TRBV9,-,CASSILGDNSPLHF,TGTGCCAGCAGCATCCTCGGGGATAATTCACCCCTCCACTTT
TRBJ1-1,-,TRBV7-9,-,CASSPRDRWNTEAFF,TGTGCCAGCAGCCCCCGGGACCGATGGAACACTGAAGCTTTCTTT
TRBJ2-1,-,TRBV27,TRBD2,CASSPWTSGRNNEQFF,TGTGCCAGCAGTCCATGGACTAGCGGGCGTAACAATGAGCAGTTCTTC
TRBJ2-1,-,TRBV7-9,TRBD1,CASSPKRTGSIPSYNEQFF,TGTGCCAGCAGCCCGAAAAGGACAGGGTCGATTCCGTCCTACAATGAGCAGTTCTTC
TRBJ2-1,-,TRBV27,-,CASHWGPYNEQFF,TGTGCCAGCCACTGGGGCCCTTACAATGAGCAGTTCTTC
TRBJ2-3,-,TRBV18,-,CASSPSRTGTDTQYF,TGTGCCAGCTCCCCTTCTCGGACCGGCACAGATACGCAGTATTTT
TRBJ1-2,many,TRBV6-1,-,CASSEQIGNYGYTF,TGTGCCAGCAGTGAACAAATCGGGAACTATGGCTACACCTTC
TRBJ2-6,-,TRBV7-6,-,CASSLVSFRGANVLTF,TGTGCCAGCAGCTTAGTATCTTTTCGTGGGGCCAACGTCCTGACTTTC
TRBJ2-1,-,TRBV18,TRBD1,CASSQGQGSYNEQFF,TGTGCCAGCTCACAGGGACAGGGTTCCTACAATGAGCAGTTCTTC
TRBJ2-3,-,TRBV19,-,CASSIRLSTDTQYF,TGTGCCAGTAGTATCCGATTGTCCACAGATACGCAGTATTTT
TRBJ2-1,-,TRBV27,TRBD2,CASSLIAGARPNEQFF,TGTGCCAGCAGTCTCATAGCGGGAGCCCGCCCCAATGAGCAGTTCTTC
TRBJ2-2,-,TRBV20-1,-,CSAYTGELFF,TGCAGTGCATACACCGGGGAGCTGTTTTTT
TRBJ2-4,once,TRBV6-5,-,CASSYSGVIQYF,TGTGCCAGCAGTTACTCCGGGGTCATTCAGTACTTC
TRBJ2-6,-,TRBV13,TRBD1,CASRLRGWTGGTGANVLTF,TGTGCCAGCAGATTACGAGGTTGGACAGGGGGAACCGGGGCCAACGTCCTGACTTTC
TRBJ2-7,-,TRBV6-5,-,CASSGLSSYEQYF,TGTGCCAGCAGTGGACTAAGCTCCTACGAGCAGTACTTC
TRBJ1-5,-,TRBV11-2,-,CASSFITGINQPQHF,TGTGCCAGCAGCTTTATTACAGGAATAAATCAGCCCCAGCATTTT
TRBJ1-2,-,TRBV19,-,CASSLQGPGGYTF,TGTGCCAGTAGCCTTCAGGGTCCGGGTGGCTACACCTTC
TRBJ2-1,once,TRBV19,TRBD2,CASSPGLAGRRKKNEQFF,TGTGCCAGTAGCCCCGGACTAGCGGGAAGGAGGAAGAAGAATGAGCAGTTCTTC
TRBJ2-3,-,TRBV7-9,-,CASSFQRISTDTQYF,TGTGCCAGCAGCTTCCAACGGATCAGCACAGATACGCAGTATTTT
TRBJ2-6,-,TRBV5-6,-,CASSLQDSGSGANVLTF,TGTGCCAGCAGCTTACAGGACAGCGGATCTGGGGCCAACGTCCTGACTTTC
TRBJ1-4,-,TRBV6-1,-,CASKNNRATNEKLFF,TGTGCCAGCAAAAACAACAGGGCAACTAATGAAAAACTGTTTTTT
TRBJ2-7,-,TRBV11-1,TRBD2,CASNLTLAGAEYEQYF,TGTGCCAGCAACCTTACTCTAGCGGGAGCCGAATACGAGCAGTACTTC
TRBJ1-1,-,TRBV5-1,-,CASSGGWNTEAFF,TGCGCCAGCAGCGGGGGGTGGAACACTGAAGCTTTCTTT
TRBJ1-2,-,TRBV5-4,TRBD1,CASTPWDRAGGYTF,TGTGCCAGCACCCCCTGGGACAGGGCTGGCGGCTACACCTTC
TRBJ1-1,-,TRBV6-6,-,CASTDNSITEAFF,TGTGCCAGCACCGACAATTCGATCACTGAAGCTTTCTTT
TRBJ2-6,medium-sized,TRBV6-1,-,CASSDLAGANVLTF,TGTGCCAGCAGTGATTTAGCTGGGGCCAACGTCCTGACTTTC
TRBJ2-1,-,TRBV25-1,TRBD2,CASSVEAGVGSYNEQFF,TGTGCCAGCAGTGTTGAAGCGGGAGTGGGGTCCTACAATGAGCAGTTCTTC
TRBJ2-1,-,TRBV5-4,-,CASSEGGGYNEQFF,TGTGCCAGCAGTGAGGGGGGGGGTTACAATGAGCAGTTCTTC
TRBJ2-1,-,TRBV6-4,TRBD2,CASSLAGEYNEQFF,TGTGCCAGCAGTTTAGCGGGAGAGTACAATGAGCAGTTCTTC
TRBJ2-5,-,TRBV29-1,TRBD2,CSVRSSSGMSTQYF,TGCAGCGTTCGCAGTTCTAGCGGGATGTCGACCCAGTACTTC
TRBJ2-1,once,TRBV6-5,TRBD1,CASSSSAGTGYDEQFF,TGTGCCAGCAGTTCCTCCGCCGGGACAGGGTACGATGAGCAGTTCTTC
TRBJ1-2,-,TRBV10-3,-,CAISEPFFRVTNYGYTF,TGTGCCATCAGTGAGCCTTTCTTTAGGGTTACTAACTATGGCTACACCTTC
TRBJ2-7,-,TRBV19,-,CASSIEASYEQYF,TGTGCCAGTAGTATCGAGGCTTCCTACGAGCAGTACTTC
TRBJ2-7,-,TRBV18,TRBD1,CASSGQSYEQYF,TGTGCCAGCTCGGGACAGTCCTACGAGCAGTACTTC
TRBJ2-7,-,TRBV10-2,-,CASSTGHDYEQYF,TGCGCCAGCAGCACAGGGCACGACTACGAGCAGTACTTC
TRBJ2-1,-,TRBV14,-,CASSQESQGLYNEQFF,TGTGCCAGCAGCCAAGAATCCCAGGGACTCTACAATGAGCAGTTCTTC
TRBJ1-1,-,TRBV5-6,-,CASSAYDLGMLGNTEAFF,TGTGCCAGCTCCGCTTATGATCTTGGAATGCTGGGGAACACTGAAGCTTTCTTT
TRBJ2-3,-,TRBV9,TRBD2,CASSGGLAGVDTQYF,TGTGCCAGCAGCGGGGGACTAGCGGGAGTAGATACGCAGTATTTT
TRBJ2-5,-,TRBV2,-,CASSTEGETQYF,TGTGCCAGTTCGACAGAAGGGGAGACCCAGTACTTC
TRBJ2-3,-,TRBV4-1,-,CASSPGPASTDTQYF,TGCGCCAGCAGCCCGGGGCCCGCGAGCACAGATACGCAGTATTTT
TRBJ2-7,-,TRBV27,TRBD1,CASSPWDRPYEQYF,TGTGCCAGCAGTCCCTGGGACAGACCCTACGAGCAGTACTTC
TRBJ2-7,few,TRBV11-2,-,CASNFLPGEQYF,TGTGCCAGCAACTTTCTCCCCGGCGAGCAGTACTTC
TRBJ2-3,-,TRBV28,-,CASSLFSRTDTQYF,TGTGCCAGCAGTTTATTTTCCCGCACAGATACGCAGTATTTT
TRBJ2-3,many,TRBV7-2,-,CASSLEDPVDTQYF,TGTGCCAGCAGCTTAGAGGACCCCGTGGATACGCAGTATTTT
TRBJ1-1,-,TRBV29-1,-,CSVAYTEAFF,TGCAGCGTTGCCTACACTGAAGCTTTCTTT
TRBJ2-7,-,TRBV9,-,CASSGPPGEQYF,TGTGCCAGCAGCGGACCCCCTGGCGAGCAGTACTTC